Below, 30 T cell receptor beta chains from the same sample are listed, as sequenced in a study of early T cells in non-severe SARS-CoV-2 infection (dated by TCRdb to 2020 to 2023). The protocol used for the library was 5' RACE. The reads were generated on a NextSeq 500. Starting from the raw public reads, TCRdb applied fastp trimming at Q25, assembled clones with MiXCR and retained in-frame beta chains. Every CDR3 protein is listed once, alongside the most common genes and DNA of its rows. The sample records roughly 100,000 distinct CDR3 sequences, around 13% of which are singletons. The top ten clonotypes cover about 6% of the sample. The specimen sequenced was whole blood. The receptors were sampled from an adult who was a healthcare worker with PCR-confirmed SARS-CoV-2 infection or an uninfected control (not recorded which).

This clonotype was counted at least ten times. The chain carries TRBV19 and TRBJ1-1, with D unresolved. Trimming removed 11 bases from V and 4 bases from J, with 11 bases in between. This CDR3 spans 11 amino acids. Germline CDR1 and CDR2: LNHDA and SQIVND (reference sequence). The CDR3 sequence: CAAGEVTEAFF. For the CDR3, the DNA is TGTGCCGCCGGGGAAGTCACTGAAGCTTTCTTT.

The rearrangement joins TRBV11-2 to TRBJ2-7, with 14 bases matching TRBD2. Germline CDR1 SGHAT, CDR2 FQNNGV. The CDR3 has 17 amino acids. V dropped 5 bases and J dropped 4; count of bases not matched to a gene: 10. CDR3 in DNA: TGTGCCAGCAGCACCGGGACTAGCGGGAGACCGATTTACGAGCAGTACTTC. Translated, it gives CASSTGTSGRPIYEQYF.

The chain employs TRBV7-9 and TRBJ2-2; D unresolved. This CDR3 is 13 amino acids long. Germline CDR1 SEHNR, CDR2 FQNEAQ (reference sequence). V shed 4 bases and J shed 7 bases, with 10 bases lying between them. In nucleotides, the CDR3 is TGTGCCAGCAGCTCCTACAATGACGGGGAGCTGTTTTTT. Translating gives CASSSYNDGELFF.

The CDR3 loop reads CASTQPNQGANEQFF. The CDR3 DNA follows: TGTGCCAGCACCCAGCCTAATCAAGGAGCCAATGAGCAGTTCTTC. The chain uses TRBV6-2 or TRBV6-3 and TRBJ2-1, with D uncertain. Germline V gene lookup returns CDR1 MNHEY and CDR2 SVGEGT. CDR3 size: 15 residues. Between the trimmed V and J ends, which lost 7 bases and 6 bases, there was a span of 19 bases.

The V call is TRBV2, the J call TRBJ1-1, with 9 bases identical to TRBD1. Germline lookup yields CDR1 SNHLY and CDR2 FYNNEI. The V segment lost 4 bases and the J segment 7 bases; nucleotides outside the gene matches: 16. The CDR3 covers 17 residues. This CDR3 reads CASSGLENVQGAGEAFF. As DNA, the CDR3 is TGTGCCAGCAGTGGATTGGAGAATGTACAGGGGGCGGGTGAAGCTTTCTTT. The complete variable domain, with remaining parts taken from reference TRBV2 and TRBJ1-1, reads EPEVTQTPSHQVTQMGQEVILRCVPISNHLYFYWYRQILGQKVEFLVSFYNNEISEKSEIFDDQFSVERPDGSNFTLKIRSTKLEDSAMYFCASSGLENVQGAGEAFFGQGTRLTVV.

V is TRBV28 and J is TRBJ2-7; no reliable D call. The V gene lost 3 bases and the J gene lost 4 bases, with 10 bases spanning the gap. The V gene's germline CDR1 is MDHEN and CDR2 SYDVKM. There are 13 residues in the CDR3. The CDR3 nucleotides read TGTGCCAGCAGTTTGGGGAAAATTTACGAGCAGTACTTC. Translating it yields CASSLGKIYEQYF.

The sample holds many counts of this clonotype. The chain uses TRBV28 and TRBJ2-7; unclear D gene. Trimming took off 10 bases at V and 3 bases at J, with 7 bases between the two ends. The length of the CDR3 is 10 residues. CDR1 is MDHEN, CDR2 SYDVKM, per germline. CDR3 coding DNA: TGTGCCACCCAAAACTACGAGCAGTACTTC. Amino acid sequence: CATQNYEQYF.

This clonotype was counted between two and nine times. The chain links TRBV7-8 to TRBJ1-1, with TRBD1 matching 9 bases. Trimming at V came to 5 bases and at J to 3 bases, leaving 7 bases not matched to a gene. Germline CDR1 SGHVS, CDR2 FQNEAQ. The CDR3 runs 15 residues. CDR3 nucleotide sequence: TGTGCCAGCAGCCGACCGGGACAGGGATACACTGAAGCTTTCTTT. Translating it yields CASSRPGQGYTEAFF.

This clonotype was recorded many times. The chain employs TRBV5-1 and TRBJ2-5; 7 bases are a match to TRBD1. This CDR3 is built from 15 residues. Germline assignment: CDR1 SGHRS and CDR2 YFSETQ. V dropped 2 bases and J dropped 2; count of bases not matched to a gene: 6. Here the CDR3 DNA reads TGCGCCAGCAGCTTACAGACAGGGCATCAAGAGACCCAGTACTTC. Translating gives CASSLQTGHQETQYF.

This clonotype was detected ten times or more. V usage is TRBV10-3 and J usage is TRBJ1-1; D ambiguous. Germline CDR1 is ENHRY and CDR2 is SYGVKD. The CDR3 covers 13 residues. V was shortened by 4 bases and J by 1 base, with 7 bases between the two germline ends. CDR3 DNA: TGTGCCATCAGTGTGGGAGAGAACACTGAAGCTTTCTTT. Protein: CAISVGENTEAFF.

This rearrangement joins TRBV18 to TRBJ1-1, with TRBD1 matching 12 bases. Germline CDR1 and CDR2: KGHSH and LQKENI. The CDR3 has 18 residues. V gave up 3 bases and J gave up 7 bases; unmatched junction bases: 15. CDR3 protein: CASSPGTGGAYVTGEAFF. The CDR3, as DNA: TGTGCCAGCTCACCCGGGACAGGGGGCGCTTATGTCACTGGTGAAGCTTTCTTT.

This chain's CDR3 is CASSDPKAGGSTDTQYF. The DNA of the CDR3 is TGTGCCAGTAGTGACCCTAAAGCGGGAGGTAGCACAGATACGCAGTATTTT. V gene TRBV19 combines with J gene TRBJ2-3, with 9 bases aligning to TRBD2. Germline values: CDR1 LNHDA, CDR2 SQIVND (reference sequence). The V and J ends lost 5 bases and 0 bases, in that order; junction bases with no gene match: 9. The CDR3 is made up of 17 amino acids.

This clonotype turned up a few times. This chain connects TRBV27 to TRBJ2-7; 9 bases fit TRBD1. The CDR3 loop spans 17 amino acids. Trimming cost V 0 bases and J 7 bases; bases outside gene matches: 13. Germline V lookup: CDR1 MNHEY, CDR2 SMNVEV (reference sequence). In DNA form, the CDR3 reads TGTGCCAGCAGTTTATCGGTTACCGGGACAGGGTTCTATGAGCAGTACTTC. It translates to CASSLSVTGTGFYEQYF.

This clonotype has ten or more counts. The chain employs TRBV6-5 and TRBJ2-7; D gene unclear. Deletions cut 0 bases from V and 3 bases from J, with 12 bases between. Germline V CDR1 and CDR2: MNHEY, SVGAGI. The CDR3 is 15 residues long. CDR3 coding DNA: TGTGCCAGCAGTTACTCGACATTAGGCAGCTACGAGCAGTACTTC. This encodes CASSYSTLGSYEQYF.

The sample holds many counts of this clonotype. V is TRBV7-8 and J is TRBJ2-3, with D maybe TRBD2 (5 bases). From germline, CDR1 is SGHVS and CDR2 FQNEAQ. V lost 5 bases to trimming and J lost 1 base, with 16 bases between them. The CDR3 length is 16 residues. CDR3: CASSRGLFECTDTQYF. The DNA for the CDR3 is TGTGCCAGCAGCCGAGGGCTCTTCGAATGCACAGATACGCAGTATTTT. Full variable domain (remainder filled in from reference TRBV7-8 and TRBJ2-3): GAGVSQSPRYKVAKRGQDVALRCDPISGHVSLFWYQQALGQGPEFLTYFQNEAQLDKSGLPSDRFFAERPEGSVSTLKIQRTQQEDSAVYLCASSRGLFECTDTQYFGPGTRLTVL.

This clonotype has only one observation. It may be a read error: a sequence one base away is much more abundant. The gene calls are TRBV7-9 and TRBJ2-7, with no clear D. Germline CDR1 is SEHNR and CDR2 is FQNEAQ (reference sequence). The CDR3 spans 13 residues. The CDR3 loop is CVSSSTQVPEQYF. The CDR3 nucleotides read TGTGTCAGCAGCTCAACCCAGGTCCCCGAGCAGTACTTC. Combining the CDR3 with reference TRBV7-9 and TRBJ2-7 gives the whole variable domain DTGVSQNPRHKITKRGQNVTFRCDPISEHNRLYWYRQTLGQGPEFLTYFQNEAQLEKSRLLSDRFSAERPKGSFSTLEIQRTEQGDSAMYLCVSSSTQVPEQYFGPGTRLTVT.

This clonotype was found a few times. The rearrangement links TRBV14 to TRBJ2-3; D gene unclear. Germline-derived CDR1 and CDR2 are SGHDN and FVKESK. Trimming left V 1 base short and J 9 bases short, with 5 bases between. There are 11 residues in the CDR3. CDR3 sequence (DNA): TGTGCCAGCAGCCAAGGAGCCACGCAGTATTTT. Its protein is CASSQGATQYF.

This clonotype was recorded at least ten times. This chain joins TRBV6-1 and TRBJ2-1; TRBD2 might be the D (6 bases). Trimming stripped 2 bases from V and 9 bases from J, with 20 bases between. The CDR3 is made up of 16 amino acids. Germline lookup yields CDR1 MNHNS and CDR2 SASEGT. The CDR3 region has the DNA TGTGCCAGCAGTGAATTTCTGGGAGGAGGACGCGGTGAGCAGTTCTTC. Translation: CASSEFLGGGRGEQFF.

The DNA of the CDR3 is TGTGCCAGCAGTTACTCGAGAGCGGGAGGACCCACAGATACGCAGTATTTT. It codes for CASSYSRAGGPTDTQYF. This rearrangement joins TRBV6-2 or TRBV6-3 to TRBJ2-3; 9 positions match TRBD2. J lost 2 bases, V lost 0 bases, and 6 bases had no gene match. CDR1 is MNHEY, CDR2 SVGEGT, per germline. The CDR3 is made up of 17 amino acids.

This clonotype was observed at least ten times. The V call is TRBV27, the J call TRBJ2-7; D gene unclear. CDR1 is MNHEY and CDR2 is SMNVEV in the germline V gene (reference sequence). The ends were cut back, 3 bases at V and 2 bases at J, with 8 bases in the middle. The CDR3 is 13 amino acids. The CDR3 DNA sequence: TGTGCCAGCAGTTTGGCCCTTCCCTACGAGCAGTACTTC. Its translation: CASSLALPYEQYF.

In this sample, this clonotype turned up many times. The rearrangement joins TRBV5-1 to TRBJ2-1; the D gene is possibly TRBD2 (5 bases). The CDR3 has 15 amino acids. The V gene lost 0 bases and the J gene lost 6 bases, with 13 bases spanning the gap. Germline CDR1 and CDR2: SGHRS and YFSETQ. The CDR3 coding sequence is TGCGCCAGCAGCTTGGGGGCGGGCCCAGTCAATGAGCAGTTCTTC. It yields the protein CASSLGAGPVNEQFF.

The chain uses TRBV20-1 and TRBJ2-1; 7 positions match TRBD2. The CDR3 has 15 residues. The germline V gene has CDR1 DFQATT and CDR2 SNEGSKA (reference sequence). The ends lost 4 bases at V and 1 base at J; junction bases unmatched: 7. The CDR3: CSATSGGGSYNEQFF. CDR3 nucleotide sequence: TGCAGTGCTACTAGCGGAGGAGGGTCCTACAATGAGCAGTTCTTC.

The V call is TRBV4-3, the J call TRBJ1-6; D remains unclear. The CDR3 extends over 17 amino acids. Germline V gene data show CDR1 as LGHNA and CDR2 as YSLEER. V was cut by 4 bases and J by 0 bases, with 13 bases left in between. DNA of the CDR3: TGCGCCAGCAGCCTTTCGACAAGACTCTCCTATAATTCACCCCTCCACTTT. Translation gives CASSLSTRLSYNSPLHF.

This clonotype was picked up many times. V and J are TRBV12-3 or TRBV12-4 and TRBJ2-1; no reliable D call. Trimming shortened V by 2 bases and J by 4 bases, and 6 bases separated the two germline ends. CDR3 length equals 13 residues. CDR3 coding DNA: TGTGCCAGCAGTTTAATAGTTTACAATGAGCAGTTCTTC. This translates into CASSLIVYNEQFF.

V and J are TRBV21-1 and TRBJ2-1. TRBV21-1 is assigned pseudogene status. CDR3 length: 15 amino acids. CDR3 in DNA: TGTGCCAGCAGCGAGGTGGGGAGCTCCTACAATGAGCAGTTCTTC. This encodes CASSEVGSSYNEQFF.

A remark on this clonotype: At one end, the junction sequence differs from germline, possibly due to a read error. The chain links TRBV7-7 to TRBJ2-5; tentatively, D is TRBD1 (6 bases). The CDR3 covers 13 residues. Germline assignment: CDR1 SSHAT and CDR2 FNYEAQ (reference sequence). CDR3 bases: TGTGCCTGCAGCCGTGTCAGGGGAGAGACCCAGTACTTC. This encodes CACSRVRGETQYF.

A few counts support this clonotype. This chain's CDR3 is CASSTRDIYGYTF. CDR3 in DNA: TGTGCCAGCAGTACTAGGGACATCTATGGCTACACCTTC. This sequence joins TRBV6-5 and TRBJ1-2; D perhaps matches TRBD1 (6 bases). V was shortened by 5 bases and J by 4 bases, with 11 bases between the two germline ends. The V gene's germline CDR1 is MNHEY and CDR2 SVGAGI. The CDR3 length is 13 residues.

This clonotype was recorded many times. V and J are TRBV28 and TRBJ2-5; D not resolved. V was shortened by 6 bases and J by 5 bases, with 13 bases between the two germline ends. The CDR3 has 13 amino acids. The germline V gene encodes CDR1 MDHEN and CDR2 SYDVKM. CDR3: CASSLRGSETQYF. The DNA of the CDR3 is TGTGCCAGCAGCCTCCGCGGTTCGGAGACCCAGTACTTC.

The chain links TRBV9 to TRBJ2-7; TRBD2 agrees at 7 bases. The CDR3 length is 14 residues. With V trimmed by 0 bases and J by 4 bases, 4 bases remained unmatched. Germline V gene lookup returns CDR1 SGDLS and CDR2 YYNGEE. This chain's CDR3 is CASSVEQGGYEQYF. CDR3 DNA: TGTGCCAGCAGCGTAGAGCAGGGAGGGTACGAGCAGTACTTC.

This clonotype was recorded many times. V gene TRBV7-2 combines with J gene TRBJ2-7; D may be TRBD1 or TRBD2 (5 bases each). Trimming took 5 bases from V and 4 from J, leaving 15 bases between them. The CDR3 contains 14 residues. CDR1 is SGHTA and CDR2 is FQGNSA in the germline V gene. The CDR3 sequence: CASSPARDAYEQYF. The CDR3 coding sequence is TGTGCCAGCAGCCCCGCCAGGGACGCTTACGAGCAGTACTTC.